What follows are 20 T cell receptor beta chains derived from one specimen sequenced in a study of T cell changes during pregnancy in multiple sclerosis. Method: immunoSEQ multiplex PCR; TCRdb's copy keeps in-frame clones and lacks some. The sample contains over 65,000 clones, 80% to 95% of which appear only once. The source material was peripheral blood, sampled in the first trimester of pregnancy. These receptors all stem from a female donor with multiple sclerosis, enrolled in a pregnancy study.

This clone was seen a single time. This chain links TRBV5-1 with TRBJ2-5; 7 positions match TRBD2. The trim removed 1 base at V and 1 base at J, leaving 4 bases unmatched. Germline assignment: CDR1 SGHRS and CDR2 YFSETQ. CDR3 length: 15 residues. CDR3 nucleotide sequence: TGCGCCAGCAGCTTGCTAGCGGCTCGCCAAGAGACCCAGTACTTC. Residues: CASSLLAARQETQYF.

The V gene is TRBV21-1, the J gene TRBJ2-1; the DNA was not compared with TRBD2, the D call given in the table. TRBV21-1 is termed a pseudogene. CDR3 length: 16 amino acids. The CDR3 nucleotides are TGTGCCAGCAGCAAAGTACCCAGCGGGGAATACAATGAGCAGTTCTTC. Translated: CASSKVPSGEYNEQFF.

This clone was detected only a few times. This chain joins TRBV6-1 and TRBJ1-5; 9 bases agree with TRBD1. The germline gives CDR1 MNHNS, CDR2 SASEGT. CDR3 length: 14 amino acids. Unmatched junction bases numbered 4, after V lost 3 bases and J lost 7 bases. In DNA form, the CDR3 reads TGTGCCAGCAGTGAGGGGACAGGGTACCAGCCCCAGCATTTT. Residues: CASSEGTGYQPQHF.

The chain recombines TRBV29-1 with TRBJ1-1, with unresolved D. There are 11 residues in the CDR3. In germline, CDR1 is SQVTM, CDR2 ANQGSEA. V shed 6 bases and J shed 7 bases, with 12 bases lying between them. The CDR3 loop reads CSVLSSSEAFF. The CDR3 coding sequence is TGCAGCGTGCTAAGCTCTAGTGAAGCTTTCTTT.

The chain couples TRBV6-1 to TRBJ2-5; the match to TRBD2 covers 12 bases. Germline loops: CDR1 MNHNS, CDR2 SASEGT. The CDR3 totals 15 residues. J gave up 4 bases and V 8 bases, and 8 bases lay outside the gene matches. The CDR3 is CASSRLAGDSETQYF. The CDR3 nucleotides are TGTGCCAGCTCCAGACTAGCGGGAGACTCAGAGACCCAGTACTTC.

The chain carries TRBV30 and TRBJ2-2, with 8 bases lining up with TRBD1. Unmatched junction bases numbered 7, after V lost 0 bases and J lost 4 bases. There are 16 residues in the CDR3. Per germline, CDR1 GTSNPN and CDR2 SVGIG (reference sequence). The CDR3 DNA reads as TGTGCCTGGAGTGTAGTTCCAGGGGGCTTCACCGGGGAGCTGTTTTTT. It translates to CAWSVVPGGFTGELFF.

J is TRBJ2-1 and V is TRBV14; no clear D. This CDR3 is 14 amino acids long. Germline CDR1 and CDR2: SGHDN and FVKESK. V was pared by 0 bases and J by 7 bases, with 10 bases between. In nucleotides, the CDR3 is TGTGCCAGCAGCCAAGATCTTCCCGAGAATGAGCAGTTCTTC. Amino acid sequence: CASSQDLPENEQFF.

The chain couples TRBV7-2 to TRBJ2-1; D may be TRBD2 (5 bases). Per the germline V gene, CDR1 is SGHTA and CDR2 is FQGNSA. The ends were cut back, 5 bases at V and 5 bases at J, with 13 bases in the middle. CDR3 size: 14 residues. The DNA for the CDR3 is TGTGCCAGCAGCCCGTACGGGGATCACAATGAGCAGTTCTTC. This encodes CASSPYGDHNEQFF. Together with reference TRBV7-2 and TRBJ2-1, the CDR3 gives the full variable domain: GAGVSQSPSNKVTEKGKDVELRCDPISGHTALYWYRQSLGQGLEFLIYFQGNSAPDKSGLPSDRFSAERTGGSVSTLTIQRTQQEDSAVYLCASSPYGDHNEQFFGPGTRLTVL.

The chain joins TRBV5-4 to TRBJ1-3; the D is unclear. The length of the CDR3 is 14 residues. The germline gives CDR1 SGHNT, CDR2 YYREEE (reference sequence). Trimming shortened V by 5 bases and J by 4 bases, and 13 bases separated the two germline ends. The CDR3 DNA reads TGTGCCAGCAGAGGTCTTCAGGCGGGAAACACCATATATTTT. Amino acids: CASRGLQAGNTIYF.

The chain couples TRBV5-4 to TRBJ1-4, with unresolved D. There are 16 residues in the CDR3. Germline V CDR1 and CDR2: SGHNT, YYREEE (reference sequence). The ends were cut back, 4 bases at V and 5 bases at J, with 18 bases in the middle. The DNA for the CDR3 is TGTGCCAGCAGCACGGGCCCGGGAGGGTCAAATGAAAAACTGTTTTTT. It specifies CASSTGPGGSNEKLFF.

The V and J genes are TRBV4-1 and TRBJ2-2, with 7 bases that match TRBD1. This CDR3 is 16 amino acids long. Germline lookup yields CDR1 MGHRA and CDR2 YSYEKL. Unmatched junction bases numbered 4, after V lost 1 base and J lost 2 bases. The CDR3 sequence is CASSQARDSNTGELFF. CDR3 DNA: TGCGCCAGCAGCCAAGCCAGGGACAGCAACACCGGGGAGCTGTTTTTT.

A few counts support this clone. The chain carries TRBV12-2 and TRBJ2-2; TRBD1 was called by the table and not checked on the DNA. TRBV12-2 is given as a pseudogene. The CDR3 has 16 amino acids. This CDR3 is CASRRPGQGNTGELFF. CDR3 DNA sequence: TGTGCAAGTCGCCGGCCGGGACAGGGGAACACCGGGGAGCTGTTTTTT.

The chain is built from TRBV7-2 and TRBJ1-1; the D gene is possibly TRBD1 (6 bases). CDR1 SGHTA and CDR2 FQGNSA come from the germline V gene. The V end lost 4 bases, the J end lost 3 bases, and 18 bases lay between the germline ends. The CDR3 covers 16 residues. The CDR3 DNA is TGTGCCAGCAGCTCCCTTGGTCAGGGGAGAGACACTGAAGCTTTCTTT. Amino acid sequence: CASSSLGQGRDTEAFF.

Here the CDR3 reads CASSPTSSPPGANVLTF. In nucleotides, the CDR3 is TGTGCCAGCAGCCCGACATCGAGCCCGCCTGGGGCCAACGTCCTGACTTTC. The rearrangement joins TRBV7-3 to TRBJ2-6; D gene ambiguous. Germline loops: CDR1 SGHTA, CDR2 FQGTGA. V dropped 5 bases and J dropped 2 bases, with 16 bases sitting between them. The CDR3 contains 17 residues.

CDR3 nucleotides: TGTGCCAGCAGGGACAGGGTATACAATGAGCAGTTCTTC. Protein sequence: CASRDRVYNEQFF. The V call is TRBV7-2, the J call TRBJ2-1; 8 bases are shared with TRBD1. Trimming at V came to 6 bases and at J to 4 bases, leaving 2 bases not matched to a gene. The CDR3 length is 13 residues. The V gene's germline CDR1 is SGHTA and CDR2 FQGNSA.

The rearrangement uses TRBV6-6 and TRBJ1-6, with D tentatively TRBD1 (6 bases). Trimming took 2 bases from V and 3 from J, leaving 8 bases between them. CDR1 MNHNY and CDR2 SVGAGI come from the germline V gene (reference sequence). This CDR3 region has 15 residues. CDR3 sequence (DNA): TGTGCCAGCAGTTACGGACAGTTCTATAATTCACCCCTCCACTTT. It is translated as CASSYGQFYNSPLHF.

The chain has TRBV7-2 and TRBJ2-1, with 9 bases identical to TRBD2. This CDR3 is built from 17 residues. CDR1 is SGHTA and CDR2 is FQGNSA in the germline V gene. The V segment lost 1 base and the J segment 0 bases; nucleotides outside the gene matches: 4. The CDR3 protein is CASSLVSGGSSYNEQFF. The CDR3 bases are TGTGCCAGCAGCTTAGTGAGCGGGGGGAGCTCCTACAATGAGCAGTTCTTC.

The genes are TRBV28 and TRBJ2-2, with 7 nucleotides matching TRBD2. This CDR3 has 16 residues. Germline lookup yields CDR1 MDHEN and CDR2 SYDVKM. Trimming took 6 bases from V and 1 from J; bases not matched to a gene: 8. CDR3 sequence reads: CASRLLATLNTGELFF. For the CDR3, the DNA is TGTGCCAGCAGGCTACTAGCGACACTGAACACCGGGGAGCTGTTTTTT.

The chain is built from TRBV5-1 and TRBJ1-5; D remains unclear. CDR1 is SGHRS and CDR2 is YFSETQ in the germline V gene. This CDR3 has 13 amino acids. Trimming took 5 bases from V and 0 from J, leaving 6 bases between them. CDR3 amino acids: CASSHGSNQPQHF. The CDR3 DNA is TGCGCCAGCAGTCACGGTAGCAATCAGCCCCAGCATTTT.

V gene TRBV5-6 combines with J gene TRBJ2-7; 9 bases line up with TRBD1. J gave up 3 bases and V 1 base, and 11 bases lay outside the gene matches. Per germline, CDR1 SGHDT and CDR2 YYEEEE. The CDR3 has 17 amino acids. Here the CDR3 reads CASSLRGDRALSYEQYF. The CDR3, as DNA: TGTGCCAGCAGCTTGAGGGGGGACAGGGCCCTTAGCTACGAGCAGTACTTC.